This T cell receptor (beta chain) is drawn from a study of blood T cell repertoires in COVID-19. This clone was counted once. Some clones are missing from TCRdb's copy, which holds only in-frame ones; the method was immunoSEQ multiplex PCR. The profile shows around 270,000 clones, about 86% of them singletons. V dropped 6 bases and J dropped 12; count of bases not matched to a gene: 20. The CDR3 runs to 16 residues. Germline V gene sequence: CDR1 ENHRY, CDR2 SYGVKD. The V call is TRBV10-3, the J call TRBJ2-7, with 10 positions matching TRBD1. Sequenced sample: peripheral blood. The clonotype was recovered from a young man with active or convalescent COVID-19. CDR3 nucleotide sequence: TGTGCCATCAGACCGGACGGGACAGGGGTTGAGGGTAGTCTGTACTTC. It is translated as CAIRPDGTGVEGSLYF.